This record covers a single T cell receptor (beta chain). Cohorts were based on clinical histories the participants reported. With 0 bases clipped from V and 6 bases from J, the junction kept 13 bases outside the gene matches. The CDR3 extends over 16 amino acids. CDR1 and CDR2 (germline): GTSNPN, SVGIG (reference sequence). The entry originates in a study of blood T cell repertoires in COVID-19. How the authors handled the data: Amplification of reference gene primers provided the estimated nucleated cell counts. Clones were sequenced by immunoSEQ multiplex PCR, and TCRdb holds only the in-frame ones, with some missing. V and J calls and clone size are given by that table; D and trimming were obtained from the DNA. In the table there are approximately 280,000 clones, around 85% of which are singletons.

The sequence was obtained from a woman aged 45 to 65 who had recovered from COVID-19. Sequenced: PBMCs or T cells enriched from blood (not recorded which). The genes are TRBV30 and TRBJ1-2, with 7 bases identical to TRBD1. The CDR3 region has the DNA TGTGCCTGGAGTGTACAAAACAGGGGACCGGGGGATGGCTACACCTTC. Translation gives CAWSVQNRGPGDGYTF.